Listed below are T cell receptor beta chains from one sample, sequenced in a study of breast tumors, draining lymph nodes, adjacent tissues. TCRdb independently ran MiXCR on the multiplex PCR reads; one entry per CDR3 protein. This table has some 120,000 distinct CDR3 sequences, about 20% appearing once. The sequencing input was axillary lymph node tissue. The receptor set was obtained from a female donor with breast cancer. Some clones in this sample may be carry-over from other donors' samples. Both conserved end residues are part of each CDR3. D genes are given only for firm matches. A clone size is listed for some rows: how often the clone was seen (once, few, many), or a class if it is expanded.

>.|TRBV4-1|TRBJ1-1|.
TGCGCCAGCAGCCAACAGGGAAGGACTGAAGCTTTCTTT
CASSQQGRTEAFF
>TRBD1|TRBV28|TRBJ2-7|.
TGTGCCAGCAGTTGCGCAGGGGGCTTAACATCCTACGAGCAGTACTTC
CASSCAGGLTSYEQYF
>.|TRBV7-9|TRBJ2-2|many
TGTGCCAGCAGCCCCACCCTCGGGGGGCGGGACACCGGGGAGCTGTTTTTT
CASSPTLGGRDTGELFF
>.|TRBV28|TRBJ2-7|many
TGTGCCAGCAGTTTCGAAGGGCCCTACGAGCAGTACTTC
CASSFEGPYEQYF
>.|TRBV18|TRBJ2-7|many
TGTGCCAGCAGCCCTAGCAGCTCCTACGAGCAGTACTTC
CASSPSSSYEQYF
>.|TRBV15|TRBJ2-4|.
TGTGCCACCAGCAGAGATTTGGAGTCGGGCAACATTCAGTACTTC
CATSRDLESGNIQYF
>TRBD2|TRBV20-1|TRBJ2-1|many
TGCAGTGCTGAGGGGATGACTAGCGGAGAATACAATGAGCAGTTCTTC
CSAEGMTSGEYNEQFF
>.|TRBV29-1|TRBJ2-7|many
TGCAGCGTTACCAGTACAGGAGACGAGCAGTACTTC
CSVTSTGDEQYF
>.|TRBV20-1|TRBJ1-4|many
TGCAGTGCTAGAGAAGAGCGGGAGGATTTAACATTTTTT
CSAREEREDLTFF
>.|TRBV11-2|TRBJ2-7|many
TGTGCCAGCAGCTTCACGGACAGCCGAACCTACGAGCAGTACTTC
CASSFTDSRTYEQYF
>TRBD2|TRBV28|TRBJ2-1|many
TGTGCCAGCAGTTTTACTAGCGGGAGGCGTGAGCAGTTCTTC
CASSFTSGRREQFF
>TRBD1|TRBV28|TRBJ2-7|many
TGTGCCAGCACCACCCCGGGACAGTCCTACGAGCAGTACTTC
CASTTPGQSYEQYF
>.|TRBV20-1|TRBJ2-1|many
TGCAGTGCTAGAGATCGAGAGGGCTCCTACAATGAGCAGTTCTTC
CSARDREGSYNEQFF
>.|TRBV9|TRBJ2-7|many
TGTGCCAGCACTGCGGAGAACTCCTACGAGCAGTACTTC
CASTAENSYEQYF
>TRBD1|TRBV29-1|TRBJ1-1|once
TGCAGCGTCATGACAGGGGGGGGCACTGAAGCTTTCTTT
CSVMTGGGTEAFF
>TRBD2|TRBV5-4|TRBJ2-5|many
TGTGCCAGCAGCTTGGTGGGAGGGGAAGAGACCCAGTACTTC
CASSLVGGEETQYF
>.|TRBV5-6|TRBJ1-5|few
TGTGCCAGCAGCCCTTCCCACACAGTCAATCAGCCCCAGCATTTT
CASSPSHTVNQPQHF
>.|TRBV6-1|TRBJ2-2|few
TGTGCCACCAAAGGGACAAACACCGGGGAGCTGTTTTTT
CATKGTNTGELFF
>.|TRBV24-1|TRBJ2-7|many
TGTGCCACCAGTGGCGGCGGCTACGAGCAGTACTTC
CATSGGGYEQYF
>TRBD2|TRBV6-1|TRBJ2-7|many
TGTGCCAGCAGCCAGGGGTCTAGCGGGAGTGGCTACGAGCAGTACTTC
CASSQGSSGSGYEQYF
>.|TRBV7-3|TRBJ1-6|many
TGTGCCAGCAGCTTAGACGAGAGGGCGTCCCTCCACTTT
CASSLDERASLHF
>TRBD1|TRBV6-1|TRBJ2-5|many
TGTGTTTCAACCGGACAGGGGGCCGGGGAGACCCAGTACTTC
CVSTGQGAGETQYF
>TRBD2|TRBV29-1|TRBJ2-1|many
TGCAGCGTTGAACTAAGCGGGAGCTCCTACAATGAGCAGTTCTTC
CSVELSGSSYNEQFF
>.|TRBV6-1|TRBJ2-5|many
TGTGCCAGCAGTGAGCAAACGCACGGACAGTTAAAAGAGACCCAGTACTTC
CASSEQTHGQLKETQYF
>.|TRBV6-2/TRBV6-3|TRBJ2-2|many
TGTGCCAGCAGTCTTGAAGGGGGAGACACCGGGGAGCTGTTTTTT
CASSLEGGDTGELFF
>.|TRBV30|TRBJ1-3|.
TGTGCCTGGAGTGAGGAGACAGACGCCTCTGGAAACACCATATATTTT
CAWSEETDASGNTIYF
>.|TRBV11-3|TRBJ2-1|.
TGTGCCAGCAGCGCCCGACTAGACGAGCAGTTCTTC
CASSARLDEQFF
>TRBD1|TRBV20-1|TRBJ1-4|many
TGCAGTGCTAGGGGACAGGGGGATGAAAAACTGTTTTTT
CSARGQGDEKLFF
>.|TRBV20-1|TRBJ2-5|many
TGCAGTGCTGTGCTCCTCGCTAAAGAGACCCAGTACTTC
CSAVLLAKETQYF